Listed here is a single T cell receptor beta chain. This sample was included in a study of blood T cell repertoires in COVID-19. Study as a whole: Whether acute or convalescent, the COVID-19 samples came from the United States, Italy and Spain.

Profiling relied on immunoSEQ multiplex PCR, and the TCRdb table lists in-frame clones only, not all of them. Of some 330,000 clones listed, around 83% are singletons. Enrolled through a virtual design, the participants were between roughly 18 and 95 years of age and came from about two dozen US areas. Cohorts were based on clinical histories the participants reported. Recovered status in Cohort 3 required two negative PCRs, clearance, or symptom resolution. Germline V gene sequence: CDR1 GTSNPN, CDR2 SVGIG (reference sequence). CDR3 length: 15 residues. The ends lost 7 bases at V and 1 base at J; junction bases unmatched: 11.

The rearrangement joins TRBV30 to TRBJ1-1; 8 bases are shared with TRBD1. The clonotype comes from a woman in her 50s who had recovered from COVID-19. What was sequenced was PBMCs or T cells enriched from blood (not recorded which). The CDR3 DNA sequence: TGTGCCTCCAAATCAGCCGGGACAGGGAACACTGAAGCTTTCTTT. Amino acid sequence: CASKSAGTGNTEAFF.